The source of this T cell receptor (beta chain) is a study of glioma-infiltrating T cells. Using RNA template, CDR3s of TCR alpha and beta were amplified with iRepertoire arm-PCR. For one-step reverse transcription and amplification, 100-400 ng of tissue mRNA or PBMC total RNA was used. MiXCR, run by TCRdb on the multiplex PCR reads, gives a single entry per CDR3 protein. In the table there are around 150,000 distinct CDR3 sequences, more than 35% of which are singletons. Whole-study results and caveats: Very few CDR3 sequences were shared between tissue and blood.

This CDR3 has 15 amino acids. The V and J ends lost 4 bases and 4 bases, in that order; junction bases with no gene match: 6. The V gene's germline CDR1 is MGHRA and CDR2 YSYEKL. About this clonotype: Its antigen is not identified.

The V and J genes are TRBV4-1 and TRBJ2-7; 11 bases agree with TRBD1. This clonotype originated in a human donor with low-grade glioma or glioblastoma, undergoing nonglioma brain surgery, or in good health (not recorded which). The sequenced sample consisted of glioma tissue, nonneoplastic brain tissue, or PBMCs (not recorded which). The CDR3 DNA reads TGCGCCAGCAGCCGCTCGGGACAGGGGGTTTACGAGCAGTACTTC. It yields the protein CASSRSGQGVYEQYF.